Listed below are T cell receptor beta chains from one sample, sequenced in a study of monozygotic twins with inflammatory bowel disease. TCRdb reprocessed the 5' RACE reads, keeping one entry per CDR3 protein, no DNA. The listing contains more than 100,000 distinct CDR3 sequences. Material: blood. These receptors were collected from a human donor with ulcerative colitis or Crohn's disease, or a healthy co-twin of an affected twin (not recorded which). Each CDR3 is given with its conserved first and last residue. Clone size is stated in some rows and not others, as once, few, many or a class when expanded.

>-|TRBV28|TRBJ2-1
CASTTSADPYNEQFF
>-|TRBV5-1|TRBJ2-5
CASSNRAETQYF
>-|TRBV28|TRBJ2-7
CASSLSQKTMDWRAYEQYF
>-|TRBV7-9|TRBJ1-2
CASSRHETGHYGYTF
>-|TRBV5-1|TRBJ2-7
CASSPTPGHHYEQYF
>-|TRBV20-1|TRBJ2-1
CSAPPSGRSNNEQFF
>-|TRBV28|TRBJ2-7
CASSSSGQGVDEQYF
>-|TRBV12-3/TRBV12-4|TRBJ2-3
CASTDVSAGADTQYF
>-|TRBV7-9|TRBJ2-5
CASSLGKQETQYF
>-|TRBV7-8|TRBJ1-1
CASSFRVPTNTEAFF
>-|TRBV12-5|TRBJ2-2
CASAPDAGELFF
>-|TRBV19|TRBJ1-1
CASSADRGLEAFF
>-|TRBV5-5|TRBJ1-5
CASSLAGGARQPQHF
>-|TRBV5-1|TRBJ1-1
CASLKGDNTEAFF
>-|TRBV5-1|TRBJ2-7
CASSASPAGASNEQYF
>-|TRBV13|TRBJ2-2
CASSLVNGELFF
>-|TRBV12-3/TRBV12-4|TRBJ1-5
CASRDRYSNQPQHF
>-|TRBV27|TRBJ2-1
CASSLVEMANEQFF
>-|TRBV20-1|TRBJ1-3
CSALRGGTGNTIYF
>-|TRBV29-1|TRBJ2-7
CSVESWGNPYEQYF
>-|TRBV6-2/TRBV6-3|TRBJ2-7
CASSYSPSGTHRYEQYF
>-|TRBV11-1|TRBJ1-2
CASSRESNYGYTF
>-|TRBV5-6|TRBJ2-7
CASSFQTLGAHEQYF
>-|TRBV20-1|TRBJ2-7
CSVPPTSIGDEQYF
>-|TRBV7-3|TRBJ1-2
CASSFRGGSDYGYTF
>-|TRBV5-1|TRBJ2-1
CASSLGLAGVVWFF
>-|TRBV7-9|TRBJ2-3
CASNIGGRAASTDTQYF
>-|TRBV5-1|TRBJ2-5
CASSFPEQETQYF
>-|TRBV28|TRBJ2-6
CASSLISDTRANVLTF
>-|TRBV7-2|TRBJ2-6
CASSQGFSGANVLTF
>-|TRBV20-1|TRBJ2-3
CSASPSHKGGDTQYF
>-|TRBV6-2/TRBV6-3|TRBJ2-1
CASSYPRGLAHNEQFF
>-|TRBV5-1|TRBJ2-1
CASSIGTSGAYNEQFF
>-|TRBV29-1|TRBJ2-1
CSTRRGYFYNEQFF
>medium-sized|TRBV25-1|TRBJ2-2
CASSVAGDTGELFF
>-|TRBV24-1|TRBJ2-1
CATSDKQGRRNNEQFF
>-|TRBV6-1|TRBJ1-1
CASSETGGDFAEAFF
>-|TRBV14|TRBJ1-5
CASSQGGGYNQPQHF
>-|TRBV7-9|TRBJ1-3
CASSLLKGKSSGNTIYF
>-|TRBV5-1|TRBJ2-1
CASSYSQVDEQFF
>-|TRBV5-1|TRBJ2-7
CASSLRRALDEQYF
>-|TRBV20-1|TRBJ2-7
CSARVSGASYEQYF
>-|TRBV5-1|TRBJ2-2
CATSTGNPINTGELFF
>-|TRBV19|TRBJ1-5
CASSIQDISNQPQHF
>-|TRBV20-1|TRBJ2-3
CSAPSGVLDTQYF
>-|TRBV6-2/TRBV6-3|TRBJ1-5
CASRRTGGQPQHF
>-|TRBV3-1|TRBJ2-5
CASSPRLDQETQYF
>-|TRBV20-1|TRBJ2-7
CSLPTVAYEQYF
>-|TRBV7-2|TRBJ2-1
CASSLGGGIYSYNEQFF
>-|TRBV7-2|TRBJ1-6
CASRERYLVSPLHF
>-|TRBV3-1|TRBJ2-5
CASSQVVLAGQETQYF
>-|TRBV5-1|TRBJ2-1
CASSLDSTREQFF
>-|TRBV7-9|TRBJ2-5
CASSLVALKETQYF
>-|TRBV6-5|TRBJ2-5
CASSYSTSGNQETQYF
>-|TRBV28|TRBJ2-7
CASSARQNSYEQYF